This entry lists 5 T cell receptor beta chains sequenced from one sample in a study of OX40 agonist ivuxolimab in advanced cancers. The assay was immunoSEQ multiplex PCR, and TCRdb's table has in-frame clones only and misses some. The profile shows fewer than 70,000 clones, about 89% of them singletons. Sample: CD4+ or CD8+ T cells sorted from blood, taken in a trial of the OX40 agonist ivuxolimab. The receptors come from an adult with an advanced solid tumor such as melanoma, head and neck, liver or kidney cancer.

This clone showed up just a few times. The rearrangement uses TRBV10-3 and TRBJ2-6, with D unresolved. Trimming stripped 6 bases from V and 4 bases from J, with 7 bases between. The CDR3 is made up of 13 amino acids. CDR1 and CDR2 from the germline V gene are ENHRY and SYGVKD. The CDR3 protein is CAISLGGANVLTF. As DNA, the CDR3 is TGTGCCATCAGCTTGGGGGGGGCCAACGTCCTGACTTTC.

This rearrangement joins TRBV6-1 to TRBJ2-6; 8 bases agree with TRBD1. Per germline, CDR1 MNHNS and CDR2 SASEGT. The trim removed 3 bases at V and 7 bases at J, leaving 14 bases unmatched. The CDR3 sequence is 18 residues long. The CDR3 DNA follows: TGTGCCAGCAGTGACGACAGGGGAGCCCTGTTTAATGCCAACGTCCTGACTTTC. Translated, it gives CASSDDRGALFNANVLTF.

The V and J genes are TRBV29-1 and TRBJ2-2, with D unclear. CDR3 length: 12 amino acids. Deletions cut 6 bases from V and 3 bases from J, with 8 bases between. Germline V gives CDR1 SQVTM, CDR2 ANQGSEA. The CDR3 region has the DNA TGCAGCGTGGACGACGACACCGGGGAGCTGTTTTTT. As protein: CSVDDDTGELFF.

V is TRBV5-4 and J is TRBJ2-7, with 8 nucleotides matching TRBD2. Trimming cost V 3 bases and J 6 bases; bases outside gene matches: 8. Germline values: CDR1 SGHNT, CDR2 YYREEE (reference sequence). The CDR3 sequence is 14 residues long. The CDR3: CASSSGGTMSEQYF. DNA of the CDR3: TGTGCCAGCAGCTCGGGGGGGACAATGTCCGAGCAGTACTTC.

The chain recombines TRBV18 with TRBJ2-1; D is possibly TRBD2 (7 bases). The CDR3 sequence is 14 residues long. CDR1 and CDR2 (germline): KGHSH, LQKENI. Trimming removed 1 base from V and 8 bases from J, with 12 bases in between. This CDR3 is CASSPRQGGDEQFF. The DNA for the CDR3 is TGTGCCAGCTCACCACGACAAGGGGGGGATGAGCAGTTCTTC.